Presented here are 15 T cell receptor beta chains from one specimen sequenced in a study of blood T cell repertoires in COVID-19. Here immunoSEQ multiplex PCR was the method, and the copy in TCRdb shows in-frame clones only, minus some. The sample lists some 210,000 clones, about 81% occurring once. Sequenced material: PBMCs or T cells enriched from blood (not recorded which). The source of these receptors is a man in his forties who had recovered from COVID-19.

This clone was found once. Here the CDR3 omits its conserved ending phenylalanine or tryptophan, so a read error is the likely source. It is unclear where the CDR3 begins or ends on the DNA, so no DNA is shown, and the CDR3 is as TCRdb lists it. The chain is built from TRBV20-1 and TRBJ1-2. Counting both end residues, the CDR3 totals 11 amino acids. CDR1 DFQATT and CDR2 SNEGSKA come from the germline V gene (reference sequence). This CDR3 reads CSARDVREVRL.

This rearrangement joins TRBV7-2 to TRBJ2-5, with 10 bases aligning to TRBD2. Germline CDR1 and CDR2: SGHTA and FQGNSA. With V trimmed by 9 bases and J by 5 bases, 9 bases remained unmatched. The CDR3 is 14 amino acids. CDR3 sequence: CASKREGRSETQYF. In DNA form, the CDR3 reads TGTGCCAGTAAGCGGGAGGGCCGTTCTGAGACCCAGTACTTC.

This chain links TRBV5-1 with TRBJ2-1; weak D call: TRBD1 (6 bases). The CDR3 is 11 residues long. Looked up from germline, CDR1 is SGHRS and CDR2 is YFSETQ. Trimming cost V 3 bases and J 13 bases, with 11 bases left between them. The CDR3 bases are TGCGCCAGCAGCTCCCGGGACATTCAGTTCTTC. It codes for CASSSRDIQFF.

This clone was found a few times. The chain uses TRBV5-6 and TRBJ1-1, with D maybe TRBD1 (6 bases). The CDR3 covers 13 residues. Trimming left V 5 bases short and J 5 bases short, with 13 bases between. Germline values: CDR1 SGHDT, CDR2 YYEEEE. The CDR3, as DNA: TGTGCCAGCAGTGGGGGCCTAGAGACTGAAGCTTTCTTT. Amino acids: CASSGGLETEAFF.

The rearrangement uses TRBV21-1 and TRBJ1-3; no DNA check was done on the table's D call, TRBD1. TRBV21-1 represents a pseudogene. The CDR3 contains 16 residues. CDR3 sequence (DNA): TGTGCCAGCAGCCCCCCAGGTGGGCTGTGGGGAAACACCATATATTTT. This sequence encodes CASSPPGGLWGNTIYF.

This clone is a singleton in its sample. The V gene is TRBV18, the J gene TRBJ1-6, with D possibly being TRBD1 (5 bases). The length of the CDR3 is 16 residues. V was shortened by 1 base and J by 6 bases, with 13 bases between the two germline ends. Germline-derived CDR1 and CDR2 are KGHSH and LQKENI. CDR3 in amino acids: CASSPREGASNSPLHF. The CDR3 DNA reads TGTGCCAGCTCACCACGGGAAGGGGCCAGTAATTCACCCCTCCACTTT.

The gene calls are TRBV10-3 and TRBJ1-2; D not resolved. The CDR3 consists of 12 residues. V was trimmed by 10 bases and J by 3 bases, leaving 12 bases between them. CDR1 ENHRY and CDR2 SYGVKD come from the germline V gene. The CDR3 region has the DNA TGTGCCACCGGACGGGGTGACTATGGCTACACCTTC. Amino acid sequence: CATGRGDYGYTF.

The CDR3 DNA reads as TGTGCCAGTAATCCCAGGGGTAACTCCTACGAGCAGTACTTC. Translating gives CASNPRGNSYEQYF. This sequence joins TRBV19 and TRBJ2-7, with a weak D call TRBD1 (6 bases). CDR1 and CDR2 from the germline V gene are LNHDA and SQIVND (reference sequence). Deletions cut 7 bases from V and 0 bases from J, with 13 bases between. This CDR3 contains 14 residues.

The rearrangement joins TRBV19 to TRBJ1-3; no reliable D call. This CDR3 is built from 16 residues. The germline V and J ends were trimmed by 3 bases and 2 bases, with 14 bases remaining between them. Germline V gene sequence: CDR1 LNHDA, CDR2 SQIVND (reference sequence). The CDR3 spells CASSILTDSTGNTIYF. The CDR3 DNA sequence: TGTGCCAGTAGTATCTTGACCGACTCCACTGGAAACACCATATATTTT.

CDR3 in amino acids: CASSQTGGNTIYF. CDR3 bases: TGTGCCAGCAGCCAGACAGGAGGAAACACCATATATTTT. The chain links TRBV12-3 or TRBV12-4 to TRBJ1-3, with a weak D call TRBD1 (6 bases). V was clipped by 6 bases and J by 4 bases, with 10 bases between them. The CDR3 totals 13 residues.

This clone appeared once. This chain joins TRBV27 and TRBJ2-7; D possibly corresponds to TRBD1 (5 bases). Trimming shortened V by 0 bases and J by 0 bases, and 12 bases separated the two germline ends. CDR3 length equals 16 residues. Germline V gives CDR1 MNHEY, CDR2 SMNVEV (reference sequence). The CDR3 bases are TGTGCCAGCAGTTTATCGGGGCGTCTGAGCTCCTACGAGCAGTACTTC. This codes for CASSLSGRLSSYEQYF.

The chain carries TRBV21-1 and TRBJ2-7; the D call TRBD1 from the table was never checked on the DNA. TRBV21-1 counts as a pseudogene. There are 14 residues in the CDR3. CDR3 in amino acids: CATTTGGLSYEQYF. DNA of the CDR3: TGTGCCACCACCACAGGGGGACTTTCCTACGAGCAGTACTTC.

V gene TRBV19 combines with J gene TRBJ1-1, with D uncertain. This CDR3 spans 17 amino acids. Germline lookup yields CDR1 LNHDA and CDR2 SQIVND (reference sequence). The V end was cut by 3 bases, the J end by 0 bases, with 17 bases between. The CDR3 protein is CASSMRGQLKMNTEAFF. CDR3 nucleotide sequence: TGTGCCAGTAGTATGAGAGGTCAACTTAAAATGAACACTGAAGCTTTCTTT. Drawing the rest from reference TRBV19 and TRBJ1-1, the complete variable domain is DGGITQSPKYLFRKEGQNVTLSCEQNLNHDAMYWYRQDPGQGLRLIYYSQIVNDFQKGDIAEGYSVSREKKESFPLTVTSAQKNPTAFYLCASSMRGQLKMNTEAFFGQGTRLTVV.

CDR3 amino acids: CASSLSVSGYGYTF. The CDR3 DNA reads as TGCGCCAGCAGCTTGAGTGTTTCGGGCTATGGCTACACCTTC. The genes are TRBV5-1 and TRBJ1-2, with no clear D. The CDR3 totals 14 residues. CDR1 is SGHRS, CDR2 YFSETQ, per germline. Trimming removed 1 base at V and 4 bases at J, with 11 bases between.

This chain joins TRBV6-5 and TRBJ1-1; D call uncertain. Looked up from germline, CDR1 is MNHEY and CDR2 is SVGAGI. The CDR3 extends over 15 amino acids. V lost 4 bases to trimming and J lost 1 base, with 13 bases between them. The chain's CDR3 is CASSFPLGGNTEAFF. CDR3 nucleotide sequence: TGTGCCAGCAGTTTCCCCCTCGGAGGGAACACTGAAGCTTTCTTT.